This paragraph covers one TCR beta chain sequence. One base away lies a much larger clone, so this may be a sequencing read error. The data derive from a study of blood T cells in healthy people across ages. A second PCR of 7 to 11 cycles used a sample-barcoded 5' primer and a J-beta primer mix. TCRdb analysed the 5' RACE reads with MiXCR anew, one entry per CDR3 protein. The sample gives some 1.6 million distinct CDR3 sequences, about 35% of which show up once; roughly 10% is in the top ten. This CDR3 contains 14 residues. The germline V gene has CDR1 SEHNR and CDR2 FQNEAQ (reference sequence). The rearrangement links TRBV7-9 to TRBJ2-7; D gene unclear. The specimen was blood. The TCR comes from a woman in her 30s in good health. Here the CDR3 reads CASNLTEMDYEQYF. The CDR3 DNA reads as TGTGCCAGCAACTTAACAGAAATGGACTACGAGCAGTACTTC.